This TCR beta chain is drawn from a study of T cell responses to AZD1222 COVID-19 vaccine. Study summary: Second-dose recipients at about 4 or about 12 weeks were treated as one pooled group.

V was trimmed by 5 bases and J by 6 bases, leaving 26 bases between them. The germline V gene has CDR1 MDHEN and CDR2 SYDVKM. The CDR3 length is 17 residues. Points from the study as a whole: Clonal diversity was possibly underestimated, and the donors were mostly white British, with more females.

Sequenced by immunoSEQ multiplex PCR; TCRdb stores in-frame clones only, minus some. This sample has 100,000 to 150,000 clones; roughly 94% occur once, and the top ten carry under 7.5%. About this clone itself: Its specificity is not known.

This chain connects TRBV28 to TRBJ2-7; D not certain. This material consisted of peripheral blood, taken on day 0 of AZD1222 vaccination. The receptor was isolated from an adult in good health. CDR3 protein: CASSARLRWRPIAEQYF. The CDR3 DNA is TGTGCCAGCAGTGCTCGGCTCCGGTGGAGACCCATTGCCGAGCAGTACTTC.